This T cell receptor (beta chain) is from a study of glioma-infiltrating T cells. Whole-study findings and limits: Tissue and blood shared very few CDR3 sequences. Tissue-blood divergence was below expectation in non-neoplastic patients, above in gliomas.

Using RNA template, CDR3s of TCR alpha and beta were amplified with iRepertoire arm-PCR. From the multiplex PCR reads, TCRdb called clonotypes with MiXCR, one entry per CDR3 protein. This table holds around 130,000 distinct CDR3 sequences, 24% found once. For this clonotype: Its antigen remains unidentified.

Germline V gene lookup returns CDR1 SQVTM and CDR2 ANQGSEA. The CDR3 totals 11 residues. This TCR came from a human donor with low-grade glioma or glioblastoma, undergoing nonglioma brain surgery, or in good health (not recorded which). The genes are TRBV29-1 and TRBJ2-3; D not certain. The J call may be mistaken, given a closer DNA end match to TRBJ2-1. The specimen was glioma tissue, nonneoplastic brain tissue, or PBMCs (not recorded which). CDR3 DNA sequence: TGCAGCAGCGAGAGCTACAATGAGCAGTTCTTC. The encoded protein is CSSESYNEQFF.